This TCR beta chain was obtained from a study of blood T cell repertoires in COVID-19. As for the study in general: Whether acute or convalescent, the COVID-19 samples came from the United States, Italy and Spain. Sample material is recorded as cDNA or gDNA derived from T cells, B-cell-depleted T cells, or PBMCs.

Authors' analysis steps: Reference gene primer amplification gave estimated nucleated cell counts. The protocol was immunoSEQ multiplex PCR, while the TCRdb copy is restricted to in-frame clones and leaves out a portion. Clone size and V and J calls were adopted from that table, with D and trimming inferred from the DNA. The sample includes 200,000 to 250,000 clones, roughly 84% seen only once; the top ten take around 2.2%. V was trimmed by 7 bases and J by 9 bases, leaving 13 bases between them. The CDR3 contains 12 residues. The germline V gene encodes CDR1 MNHNY and CDR2 SVGAGI (reference sequence).

Sequenced material: peripheral blood. This sequence was found in a woman in her 40s who had recovered from COVID-19. The rearrangement uses TRBV6-6 and TRBJ2-1; a weak D match, TRBD1 (6 bases). The CDR3, as DNA: TGTGCCAGCACCACAGGGCAACTTGAGCAGTTCTTC. Translating it yields CASTTGQLEQFF.